The 10 T cell receptor beta chains given below trace back to one sample, sequenced in a study of patients with pleural tuberculosis. TCRdb itself ran the reads through MiXCR, one entry per CDR3 protein. The top ten hold approximately 3.7% of the sample, which has just under 30,000 distinct CDR3 sequences, 18% seen once. The specimen sequenced was peripheral blood. The receptor set was obtained from a human donor with pleural tuberculosis.

This clonotype was observed at least ten times. J is TRBJ1-1 and V is TRBV11-2; TRBD1 might be the D (6 bases). From germline, CDR1 is SGHAT and CDR2 FQNNGV. Deletions cut 6 bases from V and 4 bases from J, with 12 bases between. The CDR3 loop spans 13 amino acids. CDR3 amino acids: CASSYRESTEAFF. CDR3 nucleotide sequence: TGTGCCAGCAGTTACAGGGAGAGCACTGAAGCTTTCTTT.

This clonotype is labeled medium-sized. The J gene is TRBJ1-1, the V gene TRBV27; D not resolved. Per germline, CDR1 MNHEY and CDR2 SMNVEV (reference sequence). The CDR3 sequence is 17 residues long. Trimming removed 4 bases from V and 1 base from J, with 19 bases in between. The CDR3 region is CASSSYPNGGRNTEAFF. The CDR3 bases are TGTGCCAGCAGTTCATACCCAAATGGAGGGAGGAACACTGAAGCTTTCTTT.

This clonotype has a count of ten or more. The chain links TRBV9 to TRBJ1-2; TRBD1 might be the D (6 bases). This CDR3 comprises 15 residues. V was trimmed by 4 bases and J by 5 bases, leaving 18 bases between them. Germline assignment: CDR1 SGDLS and CDR2 YYNGEE. This CDR3 reads CASSPTLSQGYGYTF. CDR3 nucleotides: TGTGCCAGCAGCCCCACCCTCAGTCAGGGGTATGGCTACACCTTC.

To note about this clonotype: An end of the junction does not agree with germline; a read error may underlie this. The chain carries TRBV6-9 and TRBJ2-7, with D hard to call. The CDR3 runs 13 residues. Per germline, CDR1 MNHGY and CDR2 SVAAGI. CDR3 sequence: CASISIPSYEQCF. Here the CDR3 DNA reads TGTGCTAGCATTTCCATACCGAGCTACGAGCAGTGCTTC.

This clonotype was detected ten times or more. This may be a read error: a much more frequent sequence differs by one nucleotide. The chain combines TRBV28 with TRBJ1-2; 7 bases align to TRBD1. The germline CDR1 and CDR2 sequences are MDHEN and SYDVKM. The CDR3 spans 17 residues. The CDR3 region is CASSLSDRANSNYGYPF. In nucleotides, the CDR3 is TGTGCCAGCAGTTTATCCGACAGGGCGAACTCTAACTATGGCTACCCCTTC.

A word on this clonotype: One base away lies a much larger clone, so this may be a sequencing read error. The gene calls are TRBV29-1 and TRBJ2-1; 12 nucleotides align to TRBD2. CDR3 size: 15 residues. Trimming took 3 bases from V and 6 from J; bases not matched to a gene: 6. Germline CDR1 is SQVTM and CDR2 is ANQGSEA. Here the CDR3 DNA reads TGCAGCGTTGAGGCTAGCGGGAGGGTGGGCAATGAGCAGTTCTTC. It translates to CSVEASGRVGNEQFF.

This clonotype has at least ten counts. V is TRBV20-1 and J is TRBJ1-5; TRBD1 is a possible D gene (5 bases). Germline-derived CDR1 and CDR2 are DFQATT and SNEGSKA (reference sequence). V lost 1 base and J 0 bases, leaving 16 bases between the germline ends. The CDR3 has 17 residues. Written as DNA, the CDR3 is TGCAGTGCTAGAGGAGGGACCGTTTTAAATAGCAATCAGCCCCAGCATTTT. Residues: CSARGGTVLNSNQPQHF.

This clonotype came up a few times. The chain uses TRBV7-9 and TRBJ2-2; 7 nucleotides match TRBD1. This CDR3 comprises 16 residues. The germline V gene encodes CDR1 SEHNR and CDR2 FQNEAQ (reference sequence). The J segment lost 0 bases and the V segment lost 5 bases, leaving 6 bases of the junction unmatched. Here the CDR3 reads CASSTPGTANTGELFF. The DNA of the CDR3 is TGTGCCAGCAGCACACCCGGGACAGCGAACACCGGGGAGCTGTTTTTT.

In its sample, this clonotype was seen many times. V gene TRBV24-1 combines with J gene TRBJ2-1; TRBD2 is a possible D gene (5 bases). CDR1 is KGHDR, CDR2 SFDVKD, per germline. The CDR3 extends over 15 amino acids. Trimming left V 7 bases short and J 8 bases short, with 20 bases between. The CDR3 DNA is TGTGCCACCAGCCGGACTGGGAAGGGTGTCTATGAGCAGTTCTTC. Translated, it gives CATSRTGKGVYEQFF.

The J gene is TRBJ2-3, the V gene TRBV27; the D gene is possibly TRBD2 (7 bases). The germline CDR1 and CDR2 sequences are MNHEY and SMNVEV (reference sequence). Between the trimmed V and J ends, which lost 8 bases and 2 bases, there was a span of 8 bases. This CDR3 is 12 amino acids long. The CDR3, as DNA: TGTGCCAGCGGGGGGGCCACAGATACGCAGTATTTT. This sequence encodes CASGGATDTQYF.